The 29 T cell receptor beta chains below come from one sample, sequenced in a study of OX40 agonist ivuxolimab in advanced cancers. Libraries were prepared by immunoSEQ multiplex PCR; TCRdb keeps only in-frame clonotypes and omits some of them. The sample yields tens of thousands of clones, about 91% seen once. This material consisted of CD4+ or CD8+ T cells sorted from blood, taken in a trial of the OX40 agonist ivuxolimab. These receptors were collected from an adult with an advanced solid tumor such as melanoma, head and neck, liver or kidney cancer.

The chain employs TRBV21-1 and TRBJ2-7; the table's TRBD2 call for D was not verified on the DNA. TRBV21-1 is a listed pseudogene. This CDR3 is 18 amino acids long. CDR3 region: CASSKATSGGVSSYEQYF. The CDR3 region has the DNA TGTGCCAGCAGCAAAGCTACTAGCGGGGGGGTTAGCTCCTACGAGCAGTACTTC.

This clone showed up just a few times. The genes are TRBV30 and TRBJ2-3; 11 bases fit TRBD1. The CDR3 is made up of 15 amino acids. J gave up 2 bases and V 4 bases, and 5 bases lay outside the gene matches. CDR1 is GTSNPN, CDR2 SVGIG, per germline (reference sequence). CDR3 DNA: TGTGCCTGGAAGGGACAGGGGGTACCCACAGATACGCAGTATTTT. Amino acid sequence: CAWKGQGVPTDTQYF.

The CDR3 region is CASSRDRAGEQYF. The CDR3 DNA is TGTGCCAGCAGTCGCGACAGGGCAGGCGAGCAGTACTTC. The chain has TRBV2 and TRBJ2-7; 7 positions match TRBD1. Looked up from germline, CDR1 is SNHLY and CDR2 is FYNNEI. The CDR3 extends over 13 amino acids. V shed 5 bases, J shed 6 bases, and the junction held 7 bases outside the gene matches.

V usage is TRBV19 and J usage is TRBJ2-7, with D possibly called TRBD1 or TRBD2 (5 bases each). CDR1 and CDR2 from the germline V gene are LNHDA and SQIVND (reference sequence). V lost 3 bases, J lost 4 bases, and 13 bases lay in between. This CDR3 contains 14 residues. Here the CDR3 DNA reads TGTGCCAGTAGTATGAGGGGTGAGGGTTACGAGCAGTACTTC. Its protein is CASSMRGEGYEQYF.

This chain uses TRBV29-1 with TRBJ1-1, with a possible D match to TRBD1 (5 bases). CDR3 length: 13 amino acids. Trimming stripped 4 bases from V and 5 bases from J, with 14 bases between. The V gene's germline CDR1 is SQVTM and CDR2 ANQGSEA. The CDR3, as DNA: TGCAGCGTTGGAGACAGACGCGGGACTGAAGCTTTCTTT. It translates to CSVGDRRGTEAFF.

The table lists this clone with a count of one. The chain couples TRBV11-1 to TRBJ1-2, with D unclear. This CDR3 contains 13 residues. Between the trimmed V and J ends, which lost 6 bases and 2 bases, there was a span of 10 bases. In germline, CDR1 is SGHAT, CDR2 FQDESV (reference sequence). The DNA of the CDR3 is TGTGCCAGCAGTTTCGACGGCAACTATGGCTACACCTTC. Protein: CASSFDGNYGYTF.

DNA for the CDR3: TGCGCCAGCAGCACGGGACTTACCACAGATACGCAGTATTTT. This gives the protein CASSTGLTTDTQYF. The chain carries TRBV5-1 and TRBJ2-3; tentatively, D is TRBD2 (6 bases). Between the trimmed V and J ends, which lost 4 bases and 2 bases, there was a span of 11 bases. The CDR3 is made up of 14 amino acids. The germline V gene encodes CDR1 SGHRS and CDR2 YFSETQ.

The chain employs TRBV19 and TRBJ1-5; maybe TRBD1 (5 bases). CDR3 length: 16 amino acids. Germline loops: CDR1 LNHDA, CDR2 SQIVND (reference sequence). V lost 8 bases and J lost 0, with 17 bases in between. Here the CDR3 DNA reads TGTGCCAGTGGGGGACCTTATCCATCTAGCAATCAGCCCCAGCATTTT. Its translation: CASGGPYPSSNQPQHF. The variable domain in full, with the rest retrieved from reference TRBV19 and TRBJ1-5, is DGGITQSPKYLFRKEGQNVTLSCEQNLNHDAMYWYRQDPGQGLRLIYYSQIVNDFQKGDIAEGYSVSREKKESFPLTVTSAQKNPTAFYLCASGGPYPSSNQPQHFGDGTRLSIL.

The rearrangement joins TRBV18 to TRBJ1-1, with D unresolved. Germline V gene sequence: CDR1 KGHSH, CDR2 LQKENI. The CDR3 has 15 amino acids. With 3 bases removed from V and 1 base from J, the gap between germline ends came to 12 bases. The CDR3 protein is CASSPLELGNTEAFF. DNA for the CDR3: TGTGCCAGCTCACCGCTTGAATTGGGGAACACTGAAGCTTTCTTT.

The rearrangement joins TRBV7-8 to TRBJ1-4; TRBD1 is a possible D gene (6 bases). This CDR3 has 14 residues. V lost 6 bases and J 5 bases, leaving 13 bases between the germline ends. Germline V CDR1 and CDR2: SGHVS, FQNEAQ. The CDR3 reads CASRRGSTNEKLFF. The CDR3 region has the DNA TGTGCCAGCAGGAGGGGGAGTACGAATGAAAAACTGTTTTTT.

About this clone: This specimen includes other DNA sequences encoding the same CDR3. V and J are TRBV27 and TRBJ1-2, with unresolved D. Per germline, CDR1 MNHEY and CDR2 SMNVEV (reference sequence). The CDR3 runs 13 residues. The V and J ends lost 3 bases and 1 base respectively, with 6 bases between them. Here the CDR3 reads CASSFEGNYGYTF. CDR3 nucleotides: TGTGCCAGCAGTTTCGAGGGTAACTATGGCTACACCTTC.

This sequence joins TRBV7-8 and TRBJ2-7; 7 bases agree with TRBD1. CDR3 length equals 16 residues. J was trimmed by 2 bases and V by 4 bases; bases with no gene match: 11. Germline CDR1 reads SGHVS; CDR2 reads FQNEAQ. The DNA of the CDR3 is TGTGCCAGCAGCTCAGTTAGGGGGACAGTCCCCTACGAGCAGTACTTC. This encodes CASSSVRGTVPYEQYF.

The J gene is TRBJ2-6, the V gene TRBV19; TRBD1 agrees at 8 bases. J was trimmed by 0 bases and V by 4 bases; bases with no gene match: 5. CDR1 is LNHDA, CDR2 SQIVND, per germline (reference sequence). The CDR3 sequence is 17 residues long. This chain's CDR3 is CASSTQGDTSGANVLTF. Here the CDR3 DNA reads TGTGCCAGTAGTACACAGGGGGACACCTCTGGGGCCAACGTCCTGACTTTC.

This clone was found once. The chain employs TRBV2 and TRBJ2-5; 11 bases match TRBD2. CDR3 length equals 15 residues. J lost 1 base, V lost 6 bases, and 4 bases had no gene match. Germline CDR1 SNHLY, CDR2 FYNNEI. CDR3 nucleotides: TGTGCCAGCAGCAAGACTAGCGGGGCCCAAGAGACCCAGTACTTC. This sequence encodes CASSKTSGAQETQYF.

The DNA for the CDR3 is TGCGCCAGTTTAGAGCGGGGGCCTCCCACCGGGGAGCTGTTTTTT. Encoded protein: CASLERGPPTGELFF. V and J are TRBV5-1 and TRBJ2-2; TRBD2 agrees at 8 bases. With 8 bases clipped from V and 4 bases from J, the junction kept 10 bases outside the gene matches. The CDR3 has 15 amino acids. Germline V gene lookup returns CDR1 SGHRS and CDR2 YFSETQ.

This rearrangement joins TRBV5-6 to TRBJ2-3, with 8 bases aligning to TRBD2. This CDR3 has 14 residues. CDR1 is SGHDT and CDR2 is YYEEEE in the germline V gene. V lost 6 bases to trimming and J lost 4 bases; unmatched junction nucleotides: 7. This CDR3 reads CASTRAGGADTQYF. CDR3 sequence (DNA): TGTGCCAGCACCCGGGCGGGAGGCGCAGATACGCAGTATTTT. The whole variable domain, remainder taken from reference TRBV5-6 and TRBJ2-3, is DAGVTQSPTHLIKTRGQQVTLRCSPKSGHDTVSWYQQALGQGPQFIFQYYEEEERQRGNFPDRFSGHQFPNYSSELNVNALLLGDSALYLCASTRAGGADTQYFGPGTRLTVL.

The chain carries TRBV7-3 and TRBJ2-7; D unresolved. Looked up from germline, CDR1 is SGHTA and CDR2 is FQGTGA. V was clipped by 2 bases and J by 4 bases, with 3 bases between them. The CDR3 has 11 amino acids. As DNA, the CDR3 is TGTGCCAGCAGCTTAGATTACGAGCAGTACTTC. It encodes CASSLDYEQYF.

This clone has only one observation. The V and J genes are TRBV5-1 and TRBJ2-7; tentatively, D is TRBD1 or TRBD2 (5 bases each). V dropped 1 base and J dropped 1 base, with 15 bases sitting between them. The CDR3 contains 16 residues. CDR1 is SGHRS, CDR2 YFSETQ, per germline. The CDR3 is CASSLIPGSGSYEQYF. CDR3 bases: TGCGCCAGCAGCTTGATCCCAGGGAGTGGTTCCTACGAGCAGTACTTC.

The chain carries TRBV6-5 and TRBJ1-1, with D hard to call. The CDR3 is 14 residues long. With 1 base removed from V and 1 base from J, the gap between germline ends came to 7 bases. Germline V lookup: CDR1 MNHEY, CDR2 SVGAGI. CDR3 protein: CASSYFGENTEAFF. The DNA for the CDR3 is TGTGCCAGCAGTTACTTTGGGGAGAACACTGAAGCTTTCTTT.

The CDR3 loop is CASSPNLGDFNQPQHF. The DNA for the CDR3 is TGTGCCAGCAGTCCCAACCTCGGGGATTTCAATCAGCCCCAGCATTTT. The chain is built from TRBV27 and TRBJ1-5; D is undetermined. V lost 5 bases and J 3 bases, leaving 17 bases between the germline ends. Germline V gene lookup returns CDR1 MNHEY and CDR2 SMNVEV (reference sequence). The length of the CDR3 is 16 residues.

The chain employs TRBV30 and TRBJ2-7; 7 bases map to TRBD1. V gave up 2 bases and J gave up 5 bases; unmatched junction bases: 3. Germline loops: CDR1 GTSNPN, CDR2 SVGIG (reference sequence). The length of the CDR3 is 12 residues. The CDR3 DNA follows: TGTGCCTGGAGTAGGGGGCCCCACGAGCAGTACTTC. It translates to CAWSRGPHEQYF.

The chain joins TRBV4-1 to TRBJ2-6; no clear D gene. The V gene's germline CDR1 is MGHRA and CDR2 YSYEKL. Trimming removed 5 bases from V and 0 bases from J, with 11 bases in between. This CDR3 has 16 residues. The CDR3 sequence is CASSELSISGANVLTF. For the CDR3, the DNA is TGCGCCAGCAGCGAATTATCAATCTCTGGGGCCAACGTCCTGACTTTC.

This chain uses TRBV19 with TRBJ1-5; perhaps TRBD1 as D (5 bases). CDR3 size: 13 residues. The V gene lost 10 bases and the J gene lost 4 bases, with 14 bases spanning the gap. In germline, CDR1 is LNHDA, CDR2 SQIVND (reference sequence). Here the CDR3 reads CATRDRLNQPQHF. In DNA, the CDR3 is TGTGCCACCCGAGACAGACTTAATCAGCCCCAGCATTTT.

The sample holds one count of this clone. The rearrangement joins TRBV6-1 to TRBJ1-4, with 7 bases lining up with TRBD1. Germline CDR1 reads MNHNS; CDR2 reads SASEGT. The V and J ends lost 5 bases and 6 bases, in that order; junction bases with no gene match: 9. The CDR3 consists of 15 residues. The CDR3 region has the DNA TGTGCCAGCAGTCGGGGCAGGGGGGTGGATGAAAAACTGTTTTTT. Translated: CASSRGRGVDEKLFF.

In nucleotides, the CDR3 is TGTGCCAGCAGTTCTGGACAGGTTCAGGAAAAACTGTTTTTT. Translated: CASSSGQVQEKLFF. J is TRBJ1-4 and V is TRBV2; 7 positions match TRBD1. The CDR3 consists of 14 residues. Trimming took 5 bases from V and 8 from J; bases not matched to a gene: 8. CDR1 and CDR2 from the germline V gene are SNHLY and FYNNEI.

The V and J genes are TRBV29-1 and TRBJ1-1, with 8 bases fitting TRBD1. Looked up from germline, CDR1 is SQVTM and CDR2 is ANQGSEA. The CDR3 extends over 13 amino acids. With 6 bases clipped from V and 0 bases from J, the junction kept 3 bases outside the gene matches. CDR3 nucleotides: TGCAGCGTCCAGACAGGGGTGAACACTGAAGCTTTCTTT. Amino acid sequence: CSVQTGVNTEAFF.

V usage is TRBV6-1 and J usage is TRBJ2-1, with TRBD2 matching 9 bases. This CDR3 comprises 15 residues. Germline V gene sequence: CDR1 MNHNS, CDR2 SASEGT. V was pared by 7 bases and J by 6 bases, with 10 bases of the junction left unmatched. CDR3 sequence: CASTGGGAGRNEQFF. The CDR3 coding sequence is TGTGCCAGCACGGGCGGGGGGGCTGGTCGCAATGAGCAGTTCTTC.

The chain couples TRBV7-9 to TRBJ2-7; a weak D match, TRBD1 (6 bases). This CDR3 comprises 15 residues. The ends were cut back, 9 bases at V and 2 bases at J, with 20 bases in the middle. CDR1 is SEHNR and CDR2 is FQNEAQ in the germline V gene (reference sequence). The CDR3 loop reads CARVKGTSKAYEQYF. The CDR3 DNA sequence: TGTGCCAGGGTAAAAGGGACATCGAAGGCCTACGAGCAGTACTTC.

The chain carries TRBV5-1 and TRBJ2-1, with 9 bases identical to TRBD1. Germline CDR1 SGHRS, CDR2 YFSETQ. After removal of 0 bases from V and 5 bases from J, the junction contained 6 bases not matched to a gene. The CDR3 sequence is 16 residues long. CDR3 in amino acids: CASSLVQDRGDNEQFF. The CDR3 DNA follows: TGCGCCAGCAGCTTGGTACAGGACAGGGGTGACAATGAGCAGTTCTTC.